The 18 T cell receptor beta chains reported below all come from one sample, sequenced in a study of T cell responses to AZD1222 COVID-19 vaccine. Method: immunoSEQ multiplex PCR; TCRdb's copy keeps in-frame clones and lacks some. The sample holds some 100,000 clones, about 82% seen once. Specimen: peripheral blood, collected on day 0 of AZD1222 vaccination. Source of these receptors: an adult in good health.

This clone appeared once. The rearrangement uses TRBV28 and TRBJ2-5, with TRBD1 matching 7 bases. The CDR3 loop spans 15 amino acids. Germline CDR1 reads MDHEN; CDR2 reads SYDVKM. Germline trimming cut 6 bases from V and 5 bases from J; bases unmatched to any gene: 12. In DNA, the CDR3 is TGTGCCAGCAGCCCTACGACAGGGTATTTGGAGACCCAGTACTTC. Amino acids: CASSPTTGYLETQYF.

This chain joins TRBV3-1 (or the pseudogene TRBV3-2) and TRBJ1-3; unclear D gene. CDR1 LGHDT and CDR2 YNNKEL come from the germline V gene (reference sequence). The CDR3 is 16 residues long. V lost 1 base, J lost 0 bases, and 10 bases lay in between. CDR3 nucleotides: TGTGCCAGCAGCCAAGTCAAGGGCCACTCTGGAAACACCATATATTTT. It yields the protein CASSQVKGHSGNTIYF.

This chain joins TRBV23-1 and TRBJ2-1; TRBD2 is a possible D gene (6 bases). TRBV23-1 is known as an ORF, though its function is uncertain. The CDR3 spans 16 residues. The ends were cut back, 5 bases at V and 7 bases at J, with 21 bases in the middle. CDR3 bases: TGCGCCAGCAGTTTCCGGCGCGTCGGGCGGGGAAATGAGCAGTTCTTC. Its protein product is CASSFRRVGRGNEQFF.

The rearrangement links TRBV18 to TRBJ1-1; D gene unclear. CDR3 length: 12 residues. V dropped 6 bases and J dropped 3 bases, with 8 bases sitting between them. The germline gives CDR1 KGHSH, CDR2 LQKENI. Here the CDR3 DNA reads TGTGCCAGCTCGGGCGGGGACACTGAAGCTTTCTTT. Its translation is CASSGGDTEAFF.

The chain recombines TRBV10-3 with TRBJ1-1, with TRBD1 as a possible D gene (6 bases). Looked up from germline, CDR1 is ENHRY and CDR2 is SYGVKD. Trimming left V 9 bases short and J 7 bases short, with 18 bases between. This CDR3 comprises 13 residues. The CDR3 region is CAIDQGQGSEAFF. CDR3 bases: TGTGCCATAGACCAGGGGCAAGGAAGTGAAGCTTTCTTT.

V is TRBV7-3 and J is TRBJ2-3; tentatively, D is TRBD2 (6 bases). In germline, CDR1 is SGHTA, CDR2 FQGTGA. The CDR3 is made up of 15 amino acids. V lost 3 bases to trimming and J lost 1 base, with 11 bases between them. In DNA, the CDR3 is TGTGCCAGCAGCTTCACCGGGACTGGCACAGATACGCAGTATTTT. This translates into CASSFTGTGTDTQYF.

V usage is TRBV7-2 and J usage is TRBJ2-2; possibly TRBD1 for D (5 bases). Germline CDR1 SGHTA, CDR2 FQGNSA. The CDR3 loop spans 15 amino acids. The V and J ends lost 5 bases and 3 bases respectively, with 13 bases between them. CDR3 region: CASSRRVGDTGELFF. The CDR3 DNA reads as TGTGCCAGCAGCCGCAGGGTAGGGGACACCGGGGAGCTGTTTTTT.

The CDR3 sequence: CASSPAPATNEKLFF. The CDR3 coding sequence is TGTGCCAGCAGCCCCGCCCCGGCAACTAATGAAAAACTGTTTTTT. The rearrangement uses TRBV3-1 (or the pseudogene TRBV3-2) and TRBJ1-4; no reliable D call. Between the trimmed V and J ends, which lost 4 bases and 0 bases, there was a span of 9 bases. The V gene's germline CDR1 is LGHDT and CDR2 YNNKEL (reference sequence). The CDR3 covers 15 residues.

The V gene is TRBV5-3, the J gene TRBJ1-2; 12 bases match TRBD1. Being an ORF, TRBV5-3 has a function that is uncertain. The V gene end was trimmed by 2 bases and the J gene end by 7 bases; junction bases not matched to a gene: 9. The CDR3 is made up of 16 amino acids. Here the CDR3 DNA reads TGTGCCAGAAGCTTTACCCTGGGACAGGGGGCGGGTGGCTACACCTTC. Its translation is CARSFTLGQGAGGYTF.

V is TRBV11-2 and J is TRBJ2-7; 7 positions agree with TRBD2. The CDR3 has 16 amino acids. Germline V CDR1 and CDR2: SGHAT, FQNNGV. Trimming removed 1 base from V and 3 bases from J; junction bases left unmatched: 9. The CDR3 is CASSLVRGSGVYEQYF. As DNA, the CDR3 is TGTGCCAGCAGCTTAGTCCGAGGGAGCGGGGTCTACGAGCAGTACTTC.

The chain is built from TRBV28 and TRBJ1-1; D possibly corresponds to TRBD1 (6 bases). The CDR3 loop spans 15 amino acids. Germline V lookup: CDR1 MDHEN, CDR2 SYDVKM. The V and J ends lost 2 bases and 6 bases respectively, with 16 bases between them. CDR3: CASSLEGRGRPEAFF. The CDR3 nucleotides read TGTGCCAGCAGTTTAGAAGGCAGGGGAAGGCCTGAAGCTTTCTTT. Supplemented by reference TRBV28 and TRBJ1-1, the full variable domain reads DVKVTQSSRYLVKRTGEKVFLECVQDMDHENMFWYRQDPGLGLRLIYFSYDVKMKEKGDIPEGYSVSREKKERFSLILESASTNQTSMYLCASSLEGRGRPEAFFGQGTRLTVV.

The CDR3 DNA reads TGTGCCAGCACCCGGGACCCCGGAGCCTACGAGCAGTACTTC. Its translation is CASTRDPGAYEQYF. The rearrangement links TRBV6-5 to TRBJ2-7; perhaps D is TRBD1 or TRBD2 (5 bases each). The CDR3 runs to 14 residues. CDR1 is MNHEY, CDR2 SVGAGI, per germline. V gave up 7 bases and J gave up 2 bases, with 15 bases separating them.

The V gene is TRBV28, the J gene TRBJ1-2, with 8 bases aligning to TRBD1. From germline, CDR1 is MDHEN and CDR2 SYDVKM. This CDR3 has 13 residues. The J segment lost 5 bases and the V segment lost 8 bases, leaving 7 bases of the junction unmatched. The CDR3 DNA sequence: TGTGCCAGCCAGGGGGCGGGTCGGTATGGCTACACCTTC. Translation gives CASQGAGRYGYTF.

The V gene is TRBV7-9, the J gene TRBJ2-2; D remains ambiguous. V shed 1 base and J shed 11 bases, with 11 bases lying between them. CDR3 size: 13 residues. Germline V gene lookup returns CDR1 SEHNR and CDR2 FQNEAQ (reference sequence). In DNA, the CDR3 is TGTGCCAGCAGCTTAGTAGGCTTATTTGAGCTGTTTTTT. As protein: CASSLVGLFELFF.

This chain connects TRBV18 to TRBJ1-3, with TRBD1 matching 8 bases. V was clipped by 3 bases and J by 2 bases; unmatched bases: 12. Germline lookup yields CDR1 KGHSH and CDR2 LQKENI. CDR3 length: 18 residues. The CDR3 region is CASSPPPNTGGAGNTIYF. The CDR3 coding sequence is TGTGCCAGCTCACCTCCCCCAAACACAGGGGGAGCTGGAAACACCATATATTTT.

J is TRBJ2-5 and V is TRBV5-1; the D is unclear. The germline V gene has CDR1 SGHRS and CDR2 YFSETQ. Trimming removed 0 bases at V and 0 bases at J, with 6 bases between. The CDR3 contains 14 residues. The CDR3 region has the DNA TGCGCCAGCAGCTTGGGACAAAACCAAGAGACCCAGTACTTC. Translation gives CASSLGQNQETQYF.

CDR3 sequence: CASSLQDNEQFF. In nucleotides, the CDR3 is TGTGCCAGCAGCTTACAGGACAATGAGCAGTTCTTC. The V call is TRBV11-3, the J call TRBJ2-1; D unclear. This CDR3 contains 12 residues. Trimming stripped 2 bases from V and 5 bases from J, with 4 bases between. From germline, CDR1 is SGHNT and CDR2 YENEEA.

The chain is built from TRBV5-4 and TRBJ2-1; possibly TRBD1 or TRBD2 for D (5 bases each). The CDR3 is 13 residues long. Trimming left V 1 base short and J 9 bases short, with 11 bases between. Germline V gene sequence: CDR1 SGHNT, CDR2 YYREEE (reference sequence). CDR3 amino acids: CASSLTGTTEQFF. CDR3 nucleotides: TGTGCCAGCAGCTTGACTGGGACCACTGAGCAGTTCTTC.